The present T cell receptor (beta chain) was sequenced within a study of Ad26.COV2.S vaccination and SARS-CoV-2 variants. Documented treatment: approximately 18 received Ad26.COV2.S at low or high dose, single or two shots; roughly five received placebo; per-sample allocation not given. Day 63 after the first vaccine or placebo injection was the time point for sampling. This CDR3 spans 14 amino acids. Looked up from germline, CDR1 is SGHRS and CDR2 is YFSETQ. V lost 4 bases and J 5 bases, leaving 14 bases between the germline ends. Some clones are missing from TCRdb's copy, which holds only in-frame ones; the method was immunoSEQ multiplex PCR. The sample has fewer than 500,000 clones, roughly 87% seen once; the top ten hold roughly 4%.

This sequence originates from a person between 18 and 59 years old who received the Ad26.COV2.S COVID-19 vaccine or a placebo. The material was peripheral blood, obtained in a trial of Ad26.COV2.S vaccine versus placebo. V and J are TRBV5-1 and TRBJ2-3; D might be TRBD1 (6 bases). The CDR3 here is CASSPGVQGDTQYF. In DNA, the CDR3 is TGCGCCAGCAGCCCGGGCGTACAGGGAGATACGCAGTATTTT.